The 16 T cell receptor beta chains presented below share a single source sample, sequenced in a study of cytomegalovirus exposure and HLA in healthy donors. Assay: immunoSEQ multiplex PCR; the TCRdb copy retains only in-frame clones and omits some. The sample holds under 200,000 clones, 86% seen once. The sample taken for sequencing was PBMCs. The receptors come from a woman between 18 and 29 years old in good health and CMV-seronegative.

The chain is built from TRBV6-5 and TRBJ2-2; no firm D call. V shed 0 bases and J shed 2 bases, with 7 bases lying between them. The CDR3 loop spans 15 amino acids. Germline CDR1 and CDR2: MNHEY and SVGAGI. CDR3 nucleotide sequence: TGTGCCAGCAGTTACTCGTCCCTAAACACCGGGGAGCTGTTTTTT. It encodes CASSYSSLNTGELFF.

The chain employs TRBV28 and TRBJ1-5; maybe TRBD1 (6 bases). Germline CDR1 reads MDHEN; CDR2 reads SYDVKM. Trimming left V 7 bases short and J 6 bases short, with 10 bases between. This CDR3 spans 12 amino acids. The CDR3 loop is CASTTQGQPQHF. The CDR3 bases are TGTGCCAGCACCACACAGGGTCAGCCCCAGCATTTT.

This clone was picked up one time. This sequence joins TRBV10-3 and TRBJ1-1; possible D gene TRBD1, 5 bases. V gave up 10 bases and J gave up 3 bases, with 18 bases separating them. CDR3 length: 14 amino acids. CDR1 is ENHRY, CDR2 SYGVKD, per germline. CDR3 residues: CATSAGIADTEAFF. The CDR3 DNA follows: TGTGCCACCTCGGCAGGGATTGCGGACACTGAAGCTTTCTTT.

This rearrangement joins TRBV2 to TRBJ2-2; D remains unclear. The CDR3 has 12 amino acids. Germline lookup yields CDR1 SNHLY and CDR2 FYNNEI. The V gene lost 5 bases and the J gene lost 6 bases, with 7 bases spanning the gap. The CDR3 here is CASSYVPGELFF. The CDR3, as DNA: TGTGCCAGCAGTTATGTCCCCGGGGAGCTGTTTTTT.

The chain couples TRBV9 to TRBJ2-1; 8 bases align to TRBD2. This CDR3 contains 16 residues. Per the germline V gene, CDR1 is SGDLS and CDR2 is YYNGEE. Trimming cost V 5 bases and J 7 bases; bases outside gene matches: 14. In DNA, the CDR3 is TGTGCCAGCAGTGGGGACGGACTAGCAGGGGTTAATGAGCAGTTCTTC. As protein: CASSGDGLAGVNEQFF.

This chain uses TRBV27 with TRBJ2-7, with 9 bases lining up with TRBD1. This CDR3 has 14 amino acids. Trimming removed 5 bases from V and 1 base from J; junction bases left unmatched: 3. The germline V gene has CDR1 MNHEY and CDR2 SMNVEV (reference sequence). The CDR3 DNA is TGTGCCAGCAGTATCGGACAGGGGTCCTACGAGCAGTACTTC. As protein: CASSIGQGSYEQYF.

This chain joins TRBV18 and TRBJ2-4, with D maybe TRBD1 (6 bases). CDR1 KGHSH and CDR2 LQKENI come from the germline V gene. Trimming stripped 3 bases from V and 0 bases from J, with 15 bases between. This CDR3 has 17 residues. As DNA, the CDR3 is TGTGCCAGCTCACCCCCGGACAGACTGATAGCCAAAAACATTCAGTACTTC. Amino acid sequence: CASSPPDRLIAKNIQYF. Combining the CDR3 with reference TRBV18 and TRBJ2-4 gives the whole variable domain NAGVMQNPRHLVRRRGQEARLRCSPMKGHSHVYWYRQLPEEGLKFMVYLQKENIIDESGMPKERFSAEFPKEGPSILRIQQVVRGDSAAYFCASSPPDRLIAKNIQYFGAGTRLSVL.

This clone has more than one count but fewer than ten. This chain joins TRBV7-8 and TRBJ1-1, with D tentatively TRBD1 (5 bases). CDR3 length equals 12 residues. Germline CDR1 reads SGHVS; CDR2 reads FQNEAQ. V gave up 1 base and J gave up 11 bases, with 11 bases separating them. In nucleotides, the CDR3 is TGTGCCAGCAGCTTAGTTCGGGCAGGGGCTTTCTTT. Its protein product is CASSLVRAGAFF.

V is TRBV5-1 and J is TRBJ2-5; possible D gene TRBD2, 5 bases. This CDR3 contains 14 residues. Trimming removed 5 bases at V and 1 base at J, with 12 bases between. Germline CDR1 reads SGHRS; CDR2 reads YFSETQ. This CDR3 is CASRLGTLQETQYF. The CDR3 DNA sequence: TGCGCCAGCAGACTAGGCACCCTCCAAGAGACCCAGTACTTC.

This chain uses TRBV5-1 with TRBJ2-5, with a possible D match to TRBD1 (5 bases). Trimming left V 3 bases short and J 2 bases short, with 14 bases between. From germline, CDR1 is SGHRS and CDR2 YFSETQ. This CDR3 has 15 amino acids. Here the CDR3 reads CASSSFGAAQETQYF. In nucleotides, the CDR3 is TGCGCCAGCAGCTCATTTGGGGCAGCACAAGAGACCCAGTACTTC. The full variable domain, rest sourced from reference TRBV5-1 and TRBJ2-5, is KAGVTQTPRYLIKTRGQQVTLSCSPISGHRSVSWYQQTPGQGLQFLFEYFSETQRNKGNFPGRFSGRQFSNSRSEMNVSTLELGDSALYLCASSSFGAAQETQYFGPGTRLLVL.

The V and J genes are TRBV20-1 and TRBJ2-1, with TRBD1 as a possible D gene (6 bases). V shed 7 bases and J shed 10 bases, with 14 bases lying between them. Germline loops: CDR1 DFQATT, CDR2 SNEGSKA (reference sequence). CDR3 length equals 11 residues. The CDR3 reads CSVPGALEQFF. In DNA form, the CDR3 reads TGCAGTGTCCCAGGGGCGCTGGAGCAGTTCTTC.

This chain connects TRBV7-2 to TRBJ2-1; 7 positions match TRBD1. Germline loops: CDR1 SGHTA, CDR2 FQGNSA. CDR3 length: 15 residues. V gave up 5 bases and J gave up 3 bases; unmatched junction bases: 7. Here the CDR3 reads CASSPQTGSYNEQFF. The CDR3 nucleotides read TGTGCCAGCAGCCCCCAGACAGGGAGCTACAATGAGCAGTTCTTC.

The chain combines TRBV9 with TRBJ1-2, with a weak D call TRBD1 (6 bases). The CDR3 totals 15 residues. Trimming stripped 4 bases from V and 2 bases from J, with 15 bases between. The germline V gene has CDR1 SGDLS and CDR2 YYNGEE. The CDR3 DNA is TGTGCCAGCAGCCAACTGGGACATCCGAACTATGGCTACACCTTC. Translating it yields CASSQLGHPNYGYTF.

The chain employs TRBV9 and TRBJ2-5; 13 positions match TRBD2. The CDR3 runs to 17 residues. Germline values: CDR1 SGDLS, CDR2 YYNGEE. Trimming at V came to 0 bases and at J to 4 bases, leaving 6 bases not matched to a gene. Written as DNA, the CDR3 is TGTGCCAGCAGCGTAGAGGGAACTAGCGGGAGGGGAGAGACCCAGTACTTC. Its protein product is CASSVEGTSGRGETQYF.

The chain recombines TRBV25-1 with TRBJ1-4; D remains ambiguous. Trimming pared 4 bases from V and 3 bases from J, leaving 9 bases between. The CDR3 loop spans 14 amino acids. Germline loops: CDR1 MGHDK, CDR2 SYGVNS. CDR3 nucleotide sequence: TGTGCCAGCAGTGCGAGCGGATCTAATGAAAAACTGTTTTTT. Translation gives CASSASGSNEKLFF.

This chain connects TRBV15 to TRBJ1-6, with TRBD1 matching 7 bases. CDR1 is LNHNV and CDR2 is YYDKDF in the germline V gene (reference sequence). This CDR3 has 14 residues. V trimming: 3 bases; J trimming: 10 bases; junction bases outside the gene matches: 6. The chain's CDR3 is CATSSQTGDSPLHF. The DNA for the CDR3 is TGTGCCACCAGCAGCCAAACAGGGGACTCACCCCTCCACTTT.